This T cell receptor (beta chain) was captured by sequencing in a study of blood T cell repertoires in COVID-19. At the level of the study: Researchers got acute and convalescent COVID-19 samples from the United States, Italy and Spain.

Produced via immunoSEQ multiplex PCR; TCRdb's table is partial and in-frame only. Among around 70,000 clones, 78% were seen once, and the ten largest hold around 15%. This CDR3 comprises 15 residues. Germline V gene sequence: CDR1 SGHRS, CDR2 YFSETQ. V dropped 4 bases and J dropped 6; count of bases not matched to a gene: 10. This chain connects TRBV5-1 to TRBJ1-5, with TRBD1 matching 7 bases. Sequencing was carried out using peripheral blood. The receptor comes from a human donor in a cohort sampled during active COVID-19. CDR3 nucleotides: TGCGCCAGCAGCGAGCAAACAGGGGACGGTCAGCCCCAGCATTTT. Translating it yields CASSEQTGDGQPQHF.